Below are 5 T cell receptor beta chains sequenced from a single sample in a study of CD8+ T cells in alopecia areata. Extracted from the samples, RNA was reverse transcribed into cDNA to serve as the sequencing template. Method: immunoSEQ multiplex PCR; TCRdb's copy keeps in-frame clones and lacks some. The sample shows roughly 260,000 clones, no singletons; the ten largest hold less than 1.5%. A panel of CD4, CD8alpha, NKG2D, NKG2ACE and other markers served to sort pooled cutaneous lymph node cells. The sample was CD4+ T cells sorted from a lymph node. All receptors come from a C3H/HeJ mouse with alopecia areata. The MHC haplotype of the strain is H2-k.

This clone has a count of ten or more. Gene and germline names: mouse. Read coverage stops 4 residues before the CDR3 terminus; the germline J gene supplies the remainder. At the DNA level, this CDR3 is encoded by other sequences in the same sample as well. V and J are TRBV17 and TRBJ2-1; TRBD2 matches 10 bases. The germline V gene encodes CDR1 MNHDT and CDR2 YYDKIL. The CDR3 has 15 residues. The ends lost 3 bases at V and 1 base at J; junction bases unmatched: 0. The CDR3 sequence is CASSRDWGNYAEQFF. The covered CDR3 bases are TGTGCTAGCAGTAGGGACTGGGGGAACTATGCT.

This clone was observed a few times. Gene names denote mouse genes. The read ends 4 residues shy of where the CDR3 ends; the end is completed using the germline J gene. The chain has TRBV17 and TRBJ2-5; 9 bases fit TRBD2. This CDR3 comprises 13 residues. Germline loops: CDR1 MNHDT, CDR2 YYDKIL. The CDR3: CASRGTGKDTQYF. The sequenced part of the CDR3 DNA is TGTGCTAGCAGGGGGACTGGGAAAGAC.

This clone was seen more than once but under ten times. Gene names follow the mouse nomenclature. Read data end 4 residues before the CDR3 end; the end is taken from the germline J gene. The chain has TRBV29 and TRBJ2-2, with a possible D match to TRBD1 (5 bases). The CDR3 covers 14 residues. Trimming removed 7 bases from V and 2 bases from J, with 11 bases in between. CDR1 is MSHET and CDR2 is SYDVDS in the germline V gene. The CDR3 loop reads CASTKRQNTGQLYF. The sequenced CDR3 bases are TGTGCTAGCACCAAGAGACAGAACACCGGG.

The sample holds a few counts of this clone. Genes and germline come from the mouse. The read finishes 4 residues shy of the CDR3 end, and the germline J gene is used to complete it. J is TRBJ1-2 and V is TRBV13-1; TRBD1 agrees at 7 bases. The CDR3 runs 14 residues. V dropped 6 bases and J dropped 4; count of bases not matched to a gene: 9. Germline values: CDR1 NSHNY, CDR2 SYGAGN. CDR3 bases read: TGTGCCAGCAAAAAACAACAGGGGATCTCC. Encoded protein: CASKKQQGIS. The complete CDR3 sequence is CASKKQQGISDYTF.

This clone was detected a few times. Gene names and germline refer to mouse. The CDR3 end falls 4 residues outside the read, so it is completed with the germline J gene. Other DNA sequences in this sample translate to the same CDR3. The rearrangement joins TRBV19 to TRBJ2-7, with TRBD2 matching 7 bases. V lost 2 bases, J lost 0 bases, and 2 bases stayed unmatched. The CDR3 has 14 amino acids. The germline V gene encodes CDR1 FNHDT and CDR2 SITEND (reference sequence). CDR3 loop: CASSILGVSYEQYF. The CDR3 bases that were read are TGTGCCAGCAGTATCCTGGGGGTCTCCTAT.